Shown below are 12 T cell receptor beta chains from a single sample sequenced in a study of shared T cell receptors in the human thymus. The protocol was immunoSEQ multiplex PCR, while the TCRdb copy is restricted to in-frame clones and leaves out a portion. The data show roughly 700,000 clones, approximately 88% seen once. These data were also reused for a study on human thymus T cells.

Sequenced input: thymocytes. Receptors were obtained from a boy younger than two with a congenital heart defect.

The chain couples TRBV6-5 to TRBJ1-2, with 8 bases that match TRBD1. CDR3 length: 11 amino acids. The germline CDR1 and CDR2 sequences are MNHEY and SVGAGI. The junction had 2 bases not matched to a gene; V was cut back by 2 bases and J by 12 bases. This CDR3 is CASSYQGANTF. The CDR3 coding sequence is TGTGCCAGCAGTTACCAGGGGGCGAACACCTTC.

The gene calls are TRBV7-2 and TRBJ2-7; no firm D call. The CDR3 runs to 15 residues. Germline values: CDR1 SGHTA, CDR2 FQGNSA. V was cut by 5 bases and J by 0 bases, with 14 bases left in between. DNA of the CDR3: TGTGCCAGCAGCCTCGGGTATTTACACTCCTACGAGCAGTACTTC. Amino acids: CASSLGYLHSYEQYF.

V usage is TRBV10-3 and J usage is TRBJ2-7, with 11 bases fitting TRBD2. The germline gives CDR1 ENHRY, CDR2 SYGVKD. The CDR3 is made up of 15 amino acids. V lost 6 bases and J lost 1; bases outside the gene matches: 5. The CDR3 reads CAIRTSGRHSYEQYF. CDR3 bases: TGTGCCATCAGAACTAGCGGGAGACATTCCTACGAGCAGTACTTC.

This chain joins TRBV7-9 and TRBJ1-2; D is uncertain. The CDR3 is made up of 14 amino acids. Trimming removed 1 base from V and 8 bases from J, with 14 bases in between. From germline, CDR1 is SEHNR and CDR2 FQNEAQ (reference sequence). The CDR3 DNA is TGTGCCAGCAGCTTAGGAGGGAAGGGAAAAGGCTACACCTTC. This sequence encodes CASSLGGKGKGYTF.

V gene TRBV27 combines with J gene TRBJ2-1, with D perhaps TRBD2 (5 bases). Germline V gene lookup returns CDR1 MNHEY and CDR2 SMNVEV (reference sequence). Trimming took 3 bases from V and 7 from J, leaving 10 bases between them. The CDR3 loop spans 13 amino acids. The CDR3 DNA follows: TGTGCCAGCAGTTTTACTAGTGGGAATGAGCAGTTCTTC. Translated, it gives CASSFTSGNEQFF.

This chain connects TRBV27 to TRBJ1-4, with 9 nucleotides matching TRBD1. Germline CDR1 is MNHEY and CDR2 is SMNVEV (reference sequence). CDR3 length: 18 amino acids. With 3 bases clipped from V and 7 bases from J, the junction kept 15 bases outside the gene matches. CDR3 protein: CASSFNELDRGSIEKLFF. Written as DNA, the CDR3 is TGTGCCAGCAGTTTTAACGAATTGGACAGGGGATCGATTGAAAAACTGTTTTTT. Drawing the rest from reference TRBV27 and TRBJ1-4, the complete variable domain is EAQVTQNPRYLITVTGKKLTVTCSQNMNHEYMSWYRQDPGLGLRQIYYSMNVEVTDKGDVPEGYKVSRKEKRNFPLILESPSPNQTSLYFCASSFNELDRGSIEKLFFGSGTQLSVL.

The V gene is TRBV15, the J gene TRBJ2-7; TRBD2 matches 10 bases. Per germline, CDR1 LNHNV and CDR2 YYDKDF (reference sequence). This CDR3 has 17 residues. Trimming at V came to 0 bases and at J to 5 bases, leaving 10 bases not matched to a gene. The DNA for the CDR3 is TGTGCCACCAGCAGAGATGAGGCTAGCGGGAGATCAAACGAGCAGTACTTC. As protein: CATSRDEASGRSNEQYF.

This rearrangement joins TRBV5-8 to TRBJ2-7; tentative D call: TRBD1 (6 bases). CDR3 length: 15 residues. Trimming left V 1 base short and J 0 bases short, with 11 bases between. Germline values: CDR1 SGHTS, CDR2 YDEGEE. This CDR3 is CASSLWQGSSYEQYF. The CDR3 coding sequence is TGTGCCAGCAGCTTGTGGCAGGGGAGCTCCTACGAGCAGTACTTC.

This clone was observed once. The V and J genes are TRBV4-2 and TRBJ2-3; TRBD2 is a possible D gene (6 bases). The CDR3 is made up of 17 amino acids. Trimming took off 3 bases at V and 2 bases at J, with 18 bases between the two ends. Germline CDR1 reads LGHNA; CDR2 reads YNFKEQ. The CDR3 here is CASSQGERALYTDTQYF. Written as DNA, the CDR3 is TGTGCCAGCAGCCAGGGGGAGCGGGCCCTTTACACAGATACGCAGTATTTT.

The chain recombines TRBV28 with TRBJ2-3; 13 nucleotides align to TRBD2. With V trimmed by 5 bases and J by 2 bases, 16 bases remained unmatched. CDR3 length: 20 amino acids. The V gene's germline CDR1 is MDHEN and CDR2 SYDVKM. CDR3 nucleotide sequence: TGTGCCAGCAGTATACTCACTAGCGGGAGGGCCCTTGACGACACAGATACGCAGTATTTT. Protein sequence: CASSILTSGRALDDTDTQYF.

The gene calls are TRBV28 and TRBJ2-7; 16 positions agree with TRBD2. This CDR3 region has 21 residues. Germline V gives CDR1 MDHEN, CDR2 SYDVKM. With 4 bases clipped from V and 5 bases from J, the junction kept 20 bases outside the gene matches. In DNA, the CDR3 is TGTGCCAGCAGTTCAGCCCCAACCGGGACTAGCGGGGGGGACCAGAGGGACGAGCAGTACTTC. It translates to CASSSAPTGTSGGDQRDEQYF.

CDR3 in amino acids: CASSSRDKEGNTIYF. CDR3 sequence (DNA): TGTGCCAGCAGTTCCCGGGACAAAGAAGGAAACACCATATATTTT. This sequence joins TRBV27 and TRBJ1-3, with D perhaps matching TRBD1 (6 bases). Looked up from germline, CDR1 is MNHEY and CDR2 is SMNVEV (reference sequence). This CDR3 is built from 15 residues. V lost 4 bases to trimming and J lost 4 bases, with 14 bases between them.